This T cell receptor beta chain was captured in a study of blood T cell repertoires in COVID-19. Trimming left V 3 bases short and J 8 bases short, with 13 bases between. The CDR3 consists of 13 residues. Germline assignment: CDR1 MNHEY and CDR2 SVGAGI. The protocol was immunoSEQ multiplex PCR, while the TCRdb copy is restricted to in-frame clones and leaves out a portion. This sample has around 200,000 clones; 86% occur once, and the top ten carry under 4%. Material for sequencing was PBMCs or T cells enriched from blood (not recorded which). The receptor comes from a woman in her 40s with acute COVID-19. The chain recombines TRBV6-5 with TRBJ1-2; D is perhaps TRBD1 (5 bases). The CDR3 DNA follows: TGTGCCAGCAGTTATGGGGGGAATCGAGGCTACACCTTC. As protein: CASSYGGNRGYTF.